This passage covers 6 T cell receptor beta chains from one sample sequenced in a study of CD8 T cells in ankylosing spondylitis. What these receptors recognize is not known. TCRdb re-called the 5' RACE reads with MiXCR, one entry per CDR3 protein. The table includes about 200,000 distinct CDR3 sequences, just under 7.5% detected once. Regarding the study as a whole: A motif of fewer than ten highly homologous TCR beta variants was seen as apparently characteristic of ankylosing spondylitis blood.

Specimen: blood, either unsorted or a sorted T cell fraction (not recorded which). The receptor set was obtained from a male donor with ankylosing spondylitis.

This clonotype was recorded a few times. The genes are TRBV12-5 and TRBJ2-6; D might be TRBD1 (5 bases). Germline V gene sequence: CDR1 LGHNT, CDR2 FRNRAP. The CDR3 runs to 16 residues. V was pared by 3 bases and J by 2 bases, with 11 bases between. The CDR3 region has the DNA TGTGCTAGTGGTTTAGACCACAGGACTGGGGCCAACGTCCTGACTTTC. Protein sequence: CASGLDHRTGANVLTF.

This clonotype came up many times. This chain joins TRBV29-1 and TRBJ2-7; 7 bases line up with TRBD2. The CDR3 sequence is 14 residues long. CDR1 and CDR2 (germline): SQVTM, ANQGSEA. The V and J ends lost 6 bases and 0 bases, in that order; junction bases with no gene match: 8. The DNA of the CDR3 is TGCAGCGTCGCCGGGGGGAGACTCTCCTACGAGCAGTACTTC. As protein: CSVAGGRLSYEQYF.

The chain joins TRBV7-8 to TRBJ2-3; D gene ambiguous. Germline values: CDR1 SGHVS, CDR2 FQNEAQ. CDR3 length: 15 residues. The V end lost 1 base, the J end lost 4 bases, and 12 bases lay between the germline ends. DNA for the CDR3: TGTGCCAGCAGCTTAGAAGATTTAGTATCAGATACGCAGTATTTT. Its translation is CASSLEDLVSDTQYF.

This clonotype was seen ten or more times. The chain has TRBV7-2 and TRBJ1-5; TRBD1 matches at 7 bases. Germline V lookup: CDR1 SGHTA, CDR2 FQGNSA. Losses at the gene ends were 5 bases for V and 2 bases for J; bases not matched to a gene: 0. The CDR3 loop spans 13 amino acids. DNA for the CDR3: TGTGCCAGCAGCCAGGGGGGCAATCAGCCCCAGCATTTT. It is translated as CASSQGGNQPQHF.

This clonotype came up many times. The gene calls are TRBV4-2 and TRBJ2-7; the D is unclear. The CDR3 sequence is 11 residues long. Germline lookup yields CDR1 LGHNA and CDR2 YNFKEQ. Trimming cost V 6 bases and J 3 bases, with 6 bases left between them. CDR3 sequence reads: CASRGFYEQYF. CDR3 nucleotide sequence: TGTGCCAGCAGGGGGTTCTACGAGCAGTACTTC.

This clonotype came up many times. The V and J genes are TRBV4-3 and TRBJ2-2; 7 nucleotides agree with TRBD1. The CDR3 length is 16 residues. Trimming removed 4 bases from V and 0 bases from J; junction bases left unmatched: 5. The germline V gene encodes CDR1 LGHNA and CDR2 YSLEER. Here the CDR3 reads CASSRQGDPNTGELFF. The CDR3 bases are TGCGCCAGCAGCCGACAGGGCGATCCGAACACCGGGGAGCTGTTTTTT.